This passage covers 5 T cell receptor beta chains from one sample sequenced in a study of blood T cell repertoires in COVID-19. Sequencing used immunoSEQ multiplex PCR; TCRdb keeps in-frame clones, though not all of them. This table has 310,000 or so clones, around 90% appearing once. The source material was peripheral blood. The receptors were gathered from a woman aged 45-59 years who had recovered from COVID-19.

This clone was detected once. A junction end diverges from the germline sequence, so it may reflect a read error. The rearrangement links TRBV5-6 to TRBJ2-7, with D possibly called TRBD1 or TRBD2 (6 bases each). The CDR3 contains 13 residues. Per the germline V gene, CDR1 is SGHDT and CDR2 is YYEEEE. The CDR3 here is CASTLEGELRQYF. The CDR3 DNA reads as TGTGCCAGCACCTTGGAGGGGGAACTACGGCAGTACTTC.

The chain uses TRBV30 and TRBJ1-4; no clear D gene. This CDR3 comprises 15 residues. The germline V gene encodes CDR1 GTSNPN and CDR2 SVGIG (reference sequence). Trimming removed 0 bases from V and 12 bases from J, with 20 bases in between. CDR3 DNA sequence: TGTGCCTGGAGTGTACCTGAGACCCCTCCCAGCGAACTGTTTTTT. Translated: CAWSVPETPPSELFF.

This rearrangement joins TRBV30 to TRBJ1-2, with 7 bases fitting TRBD1. The germline V gene encodes CDR1 GTSNPN and CDR2 SVGIG (reference sequence). There are 13 residues in the CDR3. The trim removed 3 bases at V and 4 bases at J, leaving 5 bases unmatched. In nucleotides, the CDR3 is TGTGCCTGGAGCCCCAGGACAGGCTATGGCTACACCTTC. Amino acids: CAWSPRTGYGYTF.

This clone appeared a single time. This rearrangement joins TRBV15 to TRBJ1-1, with 12 bases aligning to TRBD1. This CDR3 region has 17 residues. V gave up 5 bases and J gave up 2 bases; unmatched junction bases: 9. Germline V CDR1 and CDR2: LNHNV, YYDKDF (reference sequence). DNA of the CDR3: TGTGCCACCAGCCGGGGACAGGGGGCGATGGGCAACACTGAAGCTTTCTTT. This gives the protein CATSRGQGAMGNTEAFF.

The chain employs TRBV29-1 and TRBJ2-7, with a weak D call TRBD2 (6 bases). The CDR3 is 13 residues long. Germline V gene sequence: CDR1 SQVTM, CDR2 ANQGSEA. With 4 bases removed from V and 3 bases from J, the gap between germline ends came to 13 bases. This CDR3 is CSVVEGMGYEQYF. CDR3 nucleotide sequence: TGCAGCGTTGTGGAGGGGATGGGCTACGAGCAGTACTTC.